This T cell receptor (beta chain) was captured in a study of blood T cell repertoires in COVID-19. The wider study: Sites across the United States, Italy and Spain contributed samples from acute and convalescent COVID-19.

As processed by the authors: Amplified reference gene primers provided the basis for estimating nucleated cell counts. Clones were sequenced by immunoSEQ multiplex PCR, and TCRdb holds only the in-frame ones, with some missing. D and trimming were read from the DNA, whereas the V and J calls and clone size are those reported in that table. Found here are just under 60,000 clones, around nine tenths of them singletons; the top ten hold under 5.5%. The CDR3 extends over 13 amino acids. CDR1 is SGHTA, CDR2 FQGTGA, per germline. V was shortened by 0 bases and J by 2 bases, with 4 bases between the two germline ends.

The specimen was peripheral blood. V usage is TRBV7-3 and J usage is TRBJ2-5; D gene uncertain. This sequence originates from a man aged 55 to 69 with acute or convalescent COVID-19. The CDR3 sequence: CASSLTRQETQYF. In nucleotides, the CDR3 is TGTGCCAGCAGCTTAACTCGGCAAGAGACCCAGTACTTC.